These 3 T cell receptor beta chains originate from one sample sequenced in a study of STAT3 mutations in large granular lymphocyte leukemia. General study findings and limits: Every T-cell large granular lymphocyte leukemia patient had at least one immunodominant TCR beta clonotype.

The repertoire was sequenced with immunoSEQ multiplex PCR; TCRdb's copy has only in-frame clones and lacks some. The sample records about 4,300 clones, 62% being singletons. Their antigens are not known. Sequencing was performed on PBMCs. The receptors shown here come from a human donor with T large granular lymphocyte leukemia. Some clones in this sample may be carry-over from other donors' samples.

The chain links TRBV30 to TRBJ2-7; D remains unclear. V was shortened by 2 bases and J by 3 bases, with 5 bases between the two germline ends. CDR3 length: 11 amino acids. CDR1 is GTSNPN and CDR2 is SVGIG in the germline V gene (reference sequence). The CDR3 protein is CAWSTSYEQYF. The CDR3 DNA reads TGTGCCTGGAGTACCAGCTACGAGCAGTACTTC.

This clone was counted between two and nine times. At one of its ends the junction is not consistent with the germline gene, which may arise from a read error. V is TRBV7-9 and J is TRBJ2-7; 7 bases agree with TRBD2. Germline CDR1 and CDR2: SEHNR and FQNEAQ (reference sequence). There are 12 residues in the CDR3. CDR3 region: CASSLEKRGPKF. CDR3 sequence (DNA): TGTGCCAGCAGCTTAGAGAAGCGGGGCCCGAAATTC.

The chain is built from TRBV6-5 and TRBJ1-2; D might be TRBD1 (6 bases). V dropped 1 base and J dropped 3 bases, with 12 bases sitting between them. This CDR3 region has 15 residues. CDR1 is MNHEY and CDR2 is SVGAGI in the germline V gene. The CDR3 bases are TGTGCCAGCAGTTACTGGTATGGGGGCGACTATGGCTACACCTTC. Protein sequence: CASSYWYGGDYGYTF.